This TCR beta chain was captured in a study of T cells in localized non-small cell lung cancer. General study findings and limits: Sequencing involved a lone tumor region, leaving heterogeneity possible.

Using immunoSEQ multiplex PCR, the repertoire was profiled, and TCRdb retains in-frame clones only, with some absent. The sample consists of roughly 25,000 clones, approximately 90% of them appearing once. There are 12 residues in the CDR3. The V gene's germline CDR1 is ENHRY and CDR2 SYGVKD. Trimming removed 3 bases at V and 5 bases at J, with 8 bases between. A remark on this clone: Its antigen is unknown.

The chain recombines TRBV10-3 with TRBJ2-7; D uncertain. The sequences come from peripheral blood, collected before any cancer treatment. The receptor's source is a female donor older than 55 with stage II squamous cell lung carcinoma. The chain's CDR3 is CAISEWGHEQYF. The CDR3 bases are TGTGCCATCAGTGAATGGGGTCACGAGCAGTACTTC.